This passage covers 30 T cell receptor beta chains from one sample sequenced in a study of molecular identifiers for immune sequencing clone quantification. One entry per CDR3 protein, called by TCRdb with MiXCR from the PCR reads. The sample has about 640,000 distinct CDR3 sequences, 20% seen once. Sequencing was carried out using naive CD8+ T cells from blood, with Jurkat cell RNA spiked in. As for subset: FACS-sorted CD8+CD4-CCR7+CD45RA+ naive T cells. These receptors were taken from a human donor in good health. Some libraries in this study had Jurkat cell RNA spiked in.

This clonotype has ten or more counts. The chain is built from TRBV4-1 and TRBJ2-1, with TRBD1 matching over 11 bases. The CDR3 consists of 14 residues. Germline V gives CDR1 MGHRA, CDR2 YSYEKL. J was trimmed by 8 bases and V by 3 bases; bases with no gene match: 3. CDR3 sequence: CASSHGQGADEQFF. The CDR3 DNA sequence: TGCGCCAGCAGCCACGGACAGGGGGCTGATGAGCAGTTCTTC.

The sample holds one count of this clonotype. The chain is built from TRBV9 and TRBJ1-2, with 7 bases lining up with TRBD1. With 3 bases clipped from V and 6 bases from J, the junction kept 17 bases outside the gene matches. The CDR3 runs to 17 residues. The germline CDR1 and CDR2 sequences are SGDLS and YYNGEE. The CDR3 region has the DNA TGTGCCAGCAGCGCGCCAATGGACAGGCCTGATGTCGATGGCTACACCTTC. Translated, it gives CASSAPMDRPDVDGYTF. Looking up the rest from reference TRBV9 and TRBJ1-2 gives the full variable domain: DSGVTQTPKHLITATGQRVTLRCSPRSGDLSVYWYQQSLDQGLQFLIQYYNGEERAKGNILERFSAQQFPDLHSELNLSSLELGDSALYFCASSAPMDRPDVDGYTFGSGTRLTVV.

This CDR3 reads CASRPVTRNSADTQYF. Written as DNA, the CDR3 is TGTGCCAGCCGGCCGGTGACGAGAAATAGCGCAGATACGCAGTATTTT. This sequence joins TRBV28 and TRBJ2-3, with TRBD2 as a possible D gene (5 bases). Deletions cut 8 bases from V and 4 bases from J, with 22 bases between. This CDR3 is 16 amino acids long. Per germline, CDR1 MDHEN and CDR2 SYDVKM.

This clonotype was counted many times. The V gene is TRBV15, the J gene TRBJ2-3, with TRBD2 matching over 8 bases. The CDR3 has 15 residues. Germline CDR1 reads LNHNV; CDR2 reads YYDKDF (reference sequence). The V and J ends lost 6 bases and 10 bases, in that order; junction bases with no gene match: 15. The CDR3 spells CATSPERGNPWAQYF. Written as DNA, the CDR3 is TGTGCCACCAGTCCGGAGCGGGGGAACCCCTGGGCGCAGTATTTT. Full variable domain (missing parts from reference TRBV15 and TRBJ2-3): DAMVIQNPRYQVTQFGKPVTLSCSQTLNHNVMYWYQQKSSQAPKLLFHYYDKDFNNEADTPDNFQSRRPNTSFCFLDIRSPGLGDTAMYLCATSPERGNPWAQYFGPGTRLTVL.

This clonotype has ten or more counts. The chain combines TRBV6-6 with TRBJ1-5; D possibly corresponds to TRBD1 (6 bases). Germline values: CDR1 MNHNY, CDR2 SVGAGI (reference sequence). Trimming removed 5 bases at V and 8 bases at J, with 13 bases between. The CDR3 spans 13 residues. This CDR3 is CASSRAGVEPQHF. In DNA, the CDR3 is TGTGCCAGCAGTCGGGCAGGGGTAGAGCCCCAGCATTTT.

This chain connects TRBV4-1 to TRBJ1-5, with TRBD1 as a possible D gene (6 bases). Germline V gene lookup returns CDR1 MGHRA and CDR2 YSYEKL. This CDR3 is 17 amino acids long. V gave up 1 base and J gave up 4 bases, with 17 bases separating them. CDR3 DNA: TGCGCCAGCAGCCAAGGTTATGGACAGCCGGAAAATCAGCCCCAGCATTTT. This codes for CASSQGYGQPENQPQHF.

This clonotype was seen at least ten times. The V call is TRBV10-1, the J call TRBJ1-1; D gene unclear. The CDR3 loop spans 15 amino acids. Trimming cost V 2 bases and J 3 bases, with 13 bases left between them. Germline CDR1 is WNHNN and CDR2 is SYGVQD (reference sequence). Here the CDR3 reads CASSETKTADTEAFF. The CDR3 DNA is TGCGCCAGCAGTGAGACAAAGACCGCCGACACTGAAGCTTTCTTT.

At least ten counts were recorded for this clonotype. The rearrangement joins TRBV6-6 to TRBJ2-3; TRBD2 aligns across 10 bases. Germline V lookup: CDR1 MNHNY, CDR2 SVGAGI (reference sequence). The ends lost 2 bases at V and 0 bases at J; junction bases unmatched: 5. This CDR3 has 17 residues. Here the CDR3 reads CASSYRGGLASTDTQYF. CDR3 nucleotide sequence: TGTGCCAGCAGTTACCGAGGGGGACTAGCGAGCACAGATACGCAGTATTTT.

This clonotype was counted a single time. This rearrangement joins TRBV6-5 to TRBJ1-1; TRBD1 matches 7 bases. Trimming cost V 6 bases and J 3 bases; bases outside gene matches: 10. CDR1 is MNHEY and CDR2 is SVGAGI in the germline V gene. This CDR3 has 15 residues. In nucleotides, the CDR3 is TGTGCCAGCAGGGGGGGGGGACAGTTGGACACTGAAGCTTTCTTT. Encoded protein: CASRGGGQLDTEAFF.

As concerns this clonotype: A much larger clone differs from this one at a single base, so this may be a read error. The V gene is TRBV5-4, the J gene TRBJ2-7, with a possible D match to TRBD2 (6 bases). This CDR3 region has 14 residues. Germline V gene sequence: CDR1 SGHNT, CDR2 YYREEE (reference sequence). V gave up 0 bases and J gave up 2 bases, with 9 bases separating them. CDR3 DNA: TGTGCCAGCAGCTTGGGGGAGGTTCCCTACGAGCAGTACTTC. This codes for CASSLGEVPYEQYF.

This clonotype was detected a few times. The chain uses TRBV10-3 and TRBJ2-1; TRBD2 agrees at 11 bases. The CDR3 has 21 residues. CDR1 is ENHRY and CDR2 is SYGVKD in the germline V gene. V was clipped by 6 bases and J by 8 bases; unmatched bases: 27. The CDR3 coding sequence is TGTGCCATCAGCCGAGTAGGGGACATCGGACCCGTGACTAGCGGGATATATGAGCAGTTCTTC. Its protein is CAISRVGDIGPVTSGIYEQFF.

This clonotype has just a few counts. The rearrangement uses TRBV19 and TRBJ2-3; D is unclear. Trimming pared 1 base from V and 0 bases from J, leaving 5 bases between. Germline-derived CDR1 and CDR2 are LNHDA and SQIVND (reference sequence). CDR3 length: 14 amino acids. Here the CDR3 DNA reads TGTGCCAGTAGTATAGTGAGTAGCACAGATACGCAGTATTTT. Its protein is CASSIVSSTDTQYF.

This clonotype was observed many times. The chain uses TRBV7-2 and TRBJ2-7; a weak D match, TRBD1 (5 bases). Germline values: CDR1 SGHTA, CDR2 FQGNSA. The V end lost 5 bases, the J end lost 3 bases, and 11 bases lay between the germline ends. The CDR3 spans 13 residues. The CDR3 DNA reads as TGTGCCAGCAGCGATAACAGGCACTACGAGCAGTACTTC. Translation gives CASSDNRHYEQYF.

This clonotype was counted at least ten times. The J gene is TRBJ1-5, the V gene TRBV27; D might be TRBD1 (5 bases). V was clipped by 0 bases and J by 2 bases, with 14 bases between them. Per germline, CDR1 MNHEY and CDR2 SMNVEV (reference sequence). The CDR3 extends over 17 amino acids. In DNA, the CDR3 is TGTGCCAGCAGTTTATCGTTTGTGTCGGGGGGCAATCAGCCCCAGCATTTT. This encodes CASSLSFVSGGNQPQHF.

This clonotype has just a few counts. The gene calls are TRBV19 and TRBJ1-3; TRBD1 might be the D (6 bases). CDR1 is LNHDA and CDR2 is SQIVND in the germline V gene (reference sequence). There are 13 residues in the CDR3. Trimming left V 8 bases short and J 3 bases short, with 11 bases between. The CDR3 DNA follows: TGTGCCAGTGAACAGGGAGGTGGAAACACCATATATTTT. This sequence encodes CASEQGGGNTIYF. Filled out from reference TRBV19 and TRBJ1-3, the complete variable domain reads DGGITQSPKYLFRKEGQNVTLSCEQNLNHDAMYWYRQDPGQGLRLIYYSQIVNDFQKGDIAEGYSVSREKKESFPLTVTSAQKNPTAFYLCASEQGGGNTIYFGEGSWLTVV.

In its sample, this clonotype was seen a few times. V and J are TRBV7-9 and TRBJ2-7, with a tentative D call TRBD2 (6 bases). Germline V lookup: CDR1 SEHNR, CDR2 FQNEAQ (reference sequence). V was clipped by 3 bases and J by 3 bases, with 9 bases between them. The CDR3 covers 13 residues. The chain's CDR3 is CASSFSGYYEQYF. CDR3 sequence (DNA): TGTGCCAGCAGCTTTAGCGGCTACTACGAGCAGTACTTC.

This clonotype was recorded at least ten times. This sequence joins TRBV14 and TRBJ2-2; no reliable D call. CDR3 length: 13 residues. Germline V gene sequence: CDR1 SGHDN, CDR2 FVKESK. V was pared by 4 bases and J by 5 bases, with 8 bases between. CDR3 sequence (DNA): TGTGCCAGCAGCCCGACGATTACCGGGGAGCTGTTTTTT. This codes for CASSPTITGELFF.

Only a few counts were recorded for this clonotype. The V call is TRBV12-3 or TRBV12-4, the J call TRBJ2-1, with a weak D call TRBD2 (8 bases). This CDR3 region has 21 residues. The V end lost 6 bases, the J end lost 0 bases, and 30 bases lay between the germline ends. The CDR3: CASSFRRTGVPSGRSYNEQFF. The CDR3 region has the DNA TGTGCCAGCAGCTTTCGCCGAACAGGGGTTCCTAGCGGGCGCTCCTACAATGAGCAGTTCTTC.

V gene TRBV6-2 or TRBV6-3 combines with J gene TRBJ2-7; the match to TRBD2 covers 10 bases. CDR1 and CDR2 (germline): MNHEY, SVGEGT. J was trimmed by 0 bases and V by 3 bases; bases with no gene match: 5. This CDR3 has 16 residues. The CDR3 protein is CASSYLASGSSYEQYF. As DNA, the CDR3 is TGTGCCAGCAGTTATTTAGCTAGCGGGAGCTCCTACGAGCAGTACTTC.

Notes on this clonotype: Lacking the conserved final phenylalanine or tryptophan, this CDR3 likely reflects a read error. The rearrangement uses TRBV6-5 and TRBJ2-7; tentatively, D is TRBD1 (6 bases). Between the trimmed V and J ends, which lost 3 bases and 0 bases, there was a span of 12 bases. The CDR3 is made up of 15 amino acids. Per the germline V gene, CDR1 is MNHEY and CDR2 is SVGAGI. DNA for the CDR3: TGTGCCAGCAGTTATTCCCACAGGGACTCCTACGAGCAGTACTCC. Encoded protein: CASSYSHRDSYEQYS.

To note about this clonotype: A much larger clone differs from this one at a single base, so this may be a read error. The CDR3 bases are TGTGCCAGCCTGGGCGGGGGGGGATACAATGAGCAGTTCTTC. Protein product: CASLGGGGYNEQFF. The chain recombines TRBV7-9 with TRBJ2-1; 9 positions match TRBD2. This CDR3 has 14 amino acids. CDR1 SEHNR and CDR2 FQNEAQ come from the germline V gene (reference sequence). V was pared by 8 bases and J by 4 bases, with 6 bases of the junction left unmatched.

This clonotype was observed many times. The J gene is TRBJ2-5, the V gene TRBV29-1, with 7 bases lining up with TRBD2. Germline loops: CDR1 SQVTM, CDR2 ANQGSEA. This CDR3 spans 16 amino acids. Losses at the gene ends were 0 bases for V and 4 bases for J; bases not matched to a gene: 11. The DNA for the CDR3 is TGCAGCGTTGAAGAGCCTAGCGGCGGGTCGACAGAGACCCAGTACTTC. It encodes CSVEEPSGGSTETQYF.

This clonotype was counted at least ten times. V is TRBV11-2 and J is TRBJ2-1; no clear D. This CDR3 comprises 15 residues. Trimming cost V 0 bases and J 0 bases, with 6 bases left between them. Looked up from germline, CDR1 is SGHAT and CDR2 is FQNNGV. In DNA form, the CDR3 reads TGTGCCAGCAGCTTAGACGTAAGCTCCTACAATGAGCAGTTCTTC. Residues: CASSLDVSSYNEQFF.

The chain carries TRBV5-1 and TRBJ2-1, with TRBD2 matching 10 bases. The ends lost 0 bases at V and 5 bases at J; junction bases unmatched: 14. This CDR3 contains 19 residues. Germline assignment: CDR1 SGHRS and CDR2 YFSETQ. CDR3 nucleotides: TGCGCCAGCAGCTTGGATCCCCCGGATCGGCTAGCGGGAGACAATGAGCAGTTCTTC. It translates to CASSLDPPDRLAGDNEQFF. The complete variable domain, with remaining parts taken from reference TRBV5-1 and TRBJ2-1, reads KAGVTQTPRYLIKTRGQQVTLSCSPISGHRSVSWYQQTPGQGLQFLFEYFSETQRNKGNFPGRFSGRQFSNSRSEMNVSTLELGDSALYLCASSLDPPDRLAGDNEQFFGPGTRLTVL.

This clonotype was seen ten or more times. The CDR3 coding sequence is TGCGCCAGCAGCCACTTAAAGGGACAGGGGGACCCTGAAGCTTTCTTT. Protein: CASSHLKGQGDPEAFF. The chain employs TRBV4-1 and TRBJ1-1, with 11 bases matching TRBD1. The CDR3 runs 16 residues. Germline V lookup: CDR1 MGHRA, CDR2 YSYEKL. J gave up 6 bases and V 3 bases, and 9 bases lay outside the gene matches.

This clonotype was seen many times. The J gene is TRBJ2-3, the V gene TRBV13; the match to TRBD2 covers 7 bases. Germline V lookup: CDR1 PRHDT, CDR2 FYEKMQ (reference sequence). Losses at the gene ends were 2 bases for V and 2 bases for J; bases not matched to a gene: 7. The CDR3 loop spans 16 amino acids. For the CDR3, the DNA is TGTGCCAGCAGCTTAATGGGGACTAAAGTCACAGATACGCAGTATTTT. Its protein is CASSLMGTKVTDTQYF.

About this clonotype: Possible read error: a much larger clone is one base away. The V and J genes are TRBV7-2 and TRBJ2-2; D tentatively fits TRBD1 or TRBD2 (5 bases each). This CDR3 spans 13 amino acids. The germline CDR1 and CDR2 sequences are SGHTA and FQGNSA. Trimming stripped 6 bases from V and 9 bases from J, with 14 bases between. This CDR3 reads CASSYGTPRELFF. Here the CDR3 DNA reads TGTGCCAGCAGTTACGGGACGCCCAGGGAGCTGTTTTTT.

This clonotype was seen many times. The rearrangement links TRBV7-2 to TRBJ2-7, with D perhaps matching TRBD1 or TRBD2 (5 bases each). Germline V CDR1 and CDR2: SGHTA, FQGNSA. Trimming stripped 0 bases from V and 1 base from J, with 10 bases between. CDR3 length: 15 residues. CDR3 in DNA: TGTGCCAGCAGCTTAGCTGGGGACCATTCCTACGAGCAGTACTTC. It specifies CASSLAGDHSYEQYF.

This clonotype was counted ten times or more. The gene calls are TRBV5-1 and TRBJ2-5, with a possible D match to TRBD1 (5 bases). From germline, CDR1 is SGHRS and CDR2 YFSETQ. V lost 4 bases and J 2 bases, leaving 15 bases between the germline ends. The CDR3 runs to 15 residues. For the CDR3, the DNA is TGCGCCAGCAGCACCTACCCGACAGAACAAGAGACCCAGTACTTC. Its translation is CASSTYPTEQETQYF.

The chain links TRBV5-1 to TRBJ2-1; the D is unclear. Judging by the DNA end, TRBJ2-7 fits better; the J call may be wrong. This CDR3 is 15 amino acids long. Germline V gives CDR1 SGHRS, CDR2 YFSETQ. CDR3 DNA sequence: TGCGCCAGCAGCTTATACCCAGATCCCTACAATGAGCAGTACTTC. It codes for CASSLYPDPYNEQYF.